This T cell receptor beta chain appears in the sequencing data of a study of human thymus T cells. All available leukocytes, rather than a set cell count, yielded the blood DNA. About this clone itself: The antigen remains unidentified.

The length of the CDR3 is 14 residues. Germline V gives CDR1 MNHNS, CDR2 SASEGT. V was shortened by 7 bases and J by 4 bases, with 17 bases between the two germline ends. Method: immunoSEQ multiplex PCR; TCRdb's copy keeps in-frame clones and lacks some. The data contain some 46,000 clones, 85% to 95% of them seen just once; the ten biggest clones take up 0.15% to 0.2%. Notes on the study in general: Both thymic and peripheral blood repertoires showed apparently biased V and J usage.

This TCR derives from a girl under two years old with a congenital heart defect but otherwise immunologically healthy. V usage is TRBV6-1 and J usage is TRBJ2-7, with no clear D. The sequenced material came from blood. This CDR3 reads CASTVTGRLYEQYF. In DNA, the CDR3 is TGTGCCAGCACGGTAACGGGTCGCCTTTACGAGCAGTACTTC.